This T cell receptor beta chain comes out of a study of blood T cells in healthy people across ages. The authors ran a second PCR of about 6 to 11 cycles using a sample-barcoded 5' primer and a J-beta primer mix. TCRdb reanalysed the 5' RACE reads using MiXCR and keeps one entry per CDR3 protein. The table records over 700,000 distinct CDR3 sequences, around 25% of them present only once. V shed 3 bases and J shed 4 bases, with 9 bases lying between them. Germline V lookup: CDR1 SGHVS, CDR2 FNYEAQ. CDR3 length equals 13 residues. Only a few counts were recorded for this clonotype. These data also formed part of another study, on T cells of mothers and their children. That source adds: Over 9.5 million TCR beta CDR3 reads were obtained from each mother, and about 3 million from each child.

Sequencing was done on a sample of blood. This chain links TRBV7-6 with TRBJ2-5; D is undetermined. This sequence originates from a boy between 5 and 17 years old in good health. The CDR3 coding sequence is TGTGCCAGCAGCTTCAGTTACCTAGAGACCCAGTACTTC. Translating it yields CASSFSYLETQYF.